Following are 2 T cell receptor beta chains from one sample sequenced in a study of blood T cell repertoires in COVID-19. Sequencing was performed with immunoSEQ multiplex PCR; in TCRdb, only in-frame clones are kept and a portion is missing. The profile shows 250,000 to 300,000 clones, more than 80% of them singletons. Sequencing was carried out using peripheral blood. These receptors came from a woman aged 40 to 55 with acute or convalescent COVID-19.

This chain's CDR3 is CASSQEGGLGYGYTF. CDR3 nucleotide sequence: TGTGCCAGCAGCCAAGAGGGGGGGCTGGGCTATGGCTACACCTTC. The V gene is TRBV3-1 (or the pseudogene TRBV3-2), the J gene TRBJ1-2; TRBD1 might be the D (6 bases). The V end was cut by 0 bases, the J end by 4 bases, with 12 bases between. The CDR3 totals 15 residues. Germline CDR1 and CDR2: LGHDT and YNNKEL (reference sequence).

This sequence joins TRBV3-1 (or the pseudogene TRBV3-2) and TRBJ1-3, with D hard to call. CDR1 LGHDT and CDR2 YNNKEL come from the germline V gene (reference sequence). The CDR3 totals 14 residues. V was clipped by 1 base and J by 2 bases, with 6 bases between them. The DNA of the CDR3 is TGTGCCAGCAGCCAAGGCAGGACTGGAAACACCATATATTTT. Its protein product is CASSQGRTGNTIYF.